This T cell receptor beta chain was captured by sequencing in a study of T cell repertoires in cytomegalovirus infection. Across the study: Indications of both CMV infection and matching HLA type were provided by public TCR beta signatures.

Study results and caveats: CMV-specific TCR beta clonotypes restricted by HLA-C dominated the ex vivo response. Based on cumulative public TCR beta family frequency, carriers of CMV plus the relevant HLA were identified.

Deletions cut 5 bases from V and 14 bases from J, with 19 bases between. The CDR3 extends over 13 amino acids. The V gene's germline CDR1 is SGHTA and CDR2 FQGNSA. One entry per CDR3 protein, called by TCRdb with MiXCR from the reads. The sample has 300,000 to 400,000 distinct CDR3 sequences; more than 9% are singletons. This clonotype was counted many times. Its antigen is unknown. The TCR was taken from a human donor in good health (CMV status not recorded). Some clones in this sample may be carry-over from other donors' samples. The specimen was PBMCs. V is TRBV7-2 and J is TRBJ2-1; D gene ambiguous. The CDR3 sequence is CASSATRSLSKFF. DNA of the CDR3: TGTGCCAGCAGCGCCACCCGGAGCCTTAGCAAGTTCTTC.